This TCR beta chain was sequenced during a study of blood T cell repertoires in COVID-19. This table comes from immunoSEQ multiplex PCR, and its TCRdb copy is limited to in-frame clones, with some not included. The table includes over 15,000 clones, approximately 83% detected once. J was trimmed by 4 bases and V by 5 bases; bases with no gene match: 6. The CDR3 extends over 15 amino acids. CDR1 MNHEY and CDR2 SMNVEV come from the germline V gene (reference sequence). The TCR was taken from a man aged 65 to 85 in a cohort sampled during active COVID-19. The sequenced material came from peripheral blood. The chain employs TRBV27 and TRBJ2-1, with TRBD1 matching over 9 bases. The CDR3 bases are TGTGCCAGCAGTGTCCGGGGACAGGGTTACAATGAGCAGTTCTTC. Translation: CASSVRGQGYNEQFF.